This T cell receptor (beta chain) was identified during a study of glioma-infiltrating T cells. Study-wide findings and caveats: Gliomas, especially low-grade, showed above-expected tissue-blood divergence; non-neoplastic patients showed below. Tissue and blood shared very few CDR3 sequences.

This clonotype was observed many times. Its antigen is unknown. The CDR3 has 13 residues. The germline gives CDR1 SGHTA, CDR2 FQGNSA. V was pared by 6 bases and J by 1 base, with 9 bases between. The iRepertoire nested amplicon-rescue multiplex PCR amplified TCR alpha and beta CDR3s from RNA. From the multiplex PCR reads, TCRdb called clonotypes with MiXCR, one entry per CDR3 protein. The repertoire holds some 99,000 distinct CDR3 sequences, about 25% seen once, with 35% in the top ten. This chain uses TRBV7-2 with TRBJ1-1; D is uncertain. Source material: glioma tissue, nonneoplastic brain tissue, or PBMCs (not recorded which). The TCR was taken from a human donor with low-grade glioma or glioblastoma, undergoing nonglioma brain surgery, or in good health (not recorded which). The CDR3 reads CASRPRRNTEAFF. The CDR3 DNA sequence: TGTGCCAGCAGACCCAGGAGGAACACTGAAGCTTTCTTT.